This entry concerns a single T cell receptor beta chain. The antigen is not known. PCR primers comprised 60 Vbeta and 13 Jbeta primers. Repertoires were generated with immunoSEQ multiplex PCR, while TCRdb's copy carries only in-frame clones and drops some. This table holds around 150,000 clones, 80% found once. This record comes from a study of cytomegalovirus exposure and HLA in healthy donors. Study-level findings and limits: In a later analysis, at a false discovery rate of 0.05, approximately 16,000 TCR beta sequences matched HLA alleles.

J lost 0 bases, V lost 6 bases, and 8 bases had no gene match. The CDR3 is 15 residues long. Germline CDR1 SNHLY, CDR2 FYNNEI. V usage is TRBV2 and J usage is TRBJ2-7; 7 bases agree with TRBD2. Material: PBMCs. This sequence was found in a man aged 25-45 years in good health. The CDR3 spells CASRILAFSSYEQYF. The CDR3 DNA reads TGTGCCAGCAGGATACTAGCGTTCAGCTCCTACGAGCAGTACTTC.